The clone carrying this TCR beta chain has just one count. The record originates from a study of blood T cell repertoires in COVID-19. Across the whole study: PBMCs, B-cell-depleted T cells, or T cells provided the cDNA or gDNA that made up the material.

The authors' processing: From reference gene primer amplification, estimates of nucleated cell counts were derived. Method: immunoSEQ multiplex PCR; TCRdb's copy keeps in-frame clones and lacks some. That table supplies the V and J calls and clone size; D and trimming were determined from the DNA. The table shows fewer than 100,000 clones, with over 75% occurring only once. V was clipped by 6 bases and J by 0 bases, with 12 bases between them. The germline V gene encodes CDR1 MNHEY and CDR2 SVGAGI. The CDR3 totals 14 residues. This chain joins TRBV6-5 and TRBJ2-7, with D possibly being TRBD2 (6 bases). The sample taken for sequencing was peripheral blood. The receptor was isolated from an elderly woman with acute or convalescent COVID-19. CDR3 region: CASRRDWSSYEQYF. CDR3 DNA: TGTGCCAGCAGGCGGGACTGGAGCTCCTACGAGCAGTACTTC.